The 30 T cell receptor beta chains presented below share a single source sample, sequenced in a study of breast tumors, draining lymph nodes, adjacent tissues. One entry per CDR3 protein results from TCRdb running MiXCR on the multiplex PCR reads. The sample has 20,000 to 25,000 distinct CDR3 sequences, about two fifths seen once. Input material: breast tumor tissue. The receptor set was obtained from a female donor with breast cancer. Some clones in this sample may be carry-over from other donors' samples.

The chain combines TRBV6-5 with TRBJ1-6, with D unclear. Trimming pared 6 bases from V and 4 bases from J, leaving 4 bases between. This CDR3 is built from 12 residues. Looked up from germline, CDR1 is MNHEY and CDR2 is SVGAGI. The CDR3: CASRSYNSPLHF. The DNA for the CDR3 is TGTGCCAGCAGGAGTTATAATTCACCCCTCCACTTT.

This sequence joins TRBV10-3 and TRBJ1-6; D uncertain. There are 15 residues in the CDR3. Germline lookup yields CDR1 ENHRY and CDR2 SYGVKD. Trimming left V 3 bases short and J 8 bases short, with 14 bases between. The CDR3 spells CAISETASSDSPLHF. The CDR3 DNA reads as TGTGCCATCAGTGAAACAGCGTCTTCGGATTCACCCCTCCACTTT.

Note on this clonotype: A read error may account for a junction end that differs from germline. The chain employs TRBV5-4 and TRBJ2-6; 7 bases match TRBD1. From germline, CDR1 is SGHNT and CDR2 YYREEE (reference sequence). CDR3 size: 15 residues. As DNA, the CDR3 is TGTGCCAGCAGCTTGTCAGGGGGTGGGGCCAGCGTCCTGACTTTC. It translates to CASSLSGGGASVLTF.

This chain connects TRBV29-1 to TRBJ2-7; TRBD2 might be the D (6 bases). Trimming cost V 6 bases and J 3 bases, with 12 bases left between them. The CDR3 is 12 amino acids. From germline, CDR1 is SQVTM and CDR2 ANQGSEA. CDR3 nucleotide sequence: TGCAGCGTGCGGGACTTCGGCTACGAGCAGTACTTC. Translation: CSVRDFGYEQYF.

This clonotype is large in the sample. J is TRBJ2-3 and V is TRBV11-1; D call uncertain. The CDR3 has 12 residues. Germline V lookup: CDR1 SGHAT, CDR2 FQDESV (reference sequence). V lost 4 bases, J lost 1 base, and 3 bases lay in between. The CDR3 sequence: CASSSRTDTQYF. DNA for the CDR3: TGTGCCAGCAGCTCTCGCACAGATACGCAGTATTTT. Full variable domain (missing parts from reference TRBV11-1 and TRBJ2-3): EAEVAQSPRYKITEKSQAVAFWCDPISGHATLYWYRQILGQGPELLVQFQDESVVDDSQLPKDRFSAERLKGVDSTLKIQPAELGDSAMYLCASSSRTDTQYFGPGTRLTVL.

The chain links TRBV2 to TRBJ2-5; D ambiguous. Germline assignment: CDR1 SNHLY and CDR2 FYNNEI. V was cut by 9 bases and J by 9 bases, with 8 bases left in between. The CDR3 loop spans 9 amino acids. In DNA form, the CDR3 reads TGTGCCAGTGGGGTAGCCCAGTACTTC. This gives the protein CASGVAQYF.

The V and J genes are TRBV6-5 and TRBJ2-7; 7 bases match TRBD2. The ends lost 6 bases at V and 0 bases at J; junction bases unmatched: 5. The length of the CDR3 is 14 residues. CDR1 is MNHEY and CDR2 is SVGAGI in the germline V gene. Here the CDR3 reads CASSGGGSSYEQYF. CDR3 sequence (DNA): TGTGCCAGCAGCGGAGGCGGGAGCTCCTACGAGCAGTACTTC.

DNA of the CDR3: TGCAGTGCTAGAGATCGGGCCCCCGGTACAGATACGCAGTATTTT. This translates into CSARDRAPGTDTQYF. The chain has TRBV20-1 and TRBJ2-3, with D uncertain. The length of the CDR3 is 15 residues. Germline lookup yields CDR1 DFQATT and CDR2 SNEGSKA (reference sequence). V was pared by 0 bases and J by 3 bases, with 13 bases between.

This clonotype was detected many times. This chain joins TRBV9 and TRBJ2-3; 10 bases align to TRBD2. Germline values: CDR1 SGDLS, CDR2 YYNGEE. With 7 bases clipped from V and 1 base from J, the junction kept 0 bases outside the gene matches. This CDR3 region has 13 residues. CDR3 nucleotide sequence: TGTGCCAGCGGACTAGCGGGCACAGATACGCAGTATTTT. Translation gives CASGLAGTDTQYF.

J is TRBJ1-1 and V is TRBV30, with TRBD1 as a possible D gene (6 bases). The CDR3 length is 16 residues. V lost 2 bases and J lost 1, with 17 bases in between. CDR1 is GTSNPN, CDR2 SVGIG, per germline (reference sequence). This CDR3 is CAWSLKAGAGNTEAFF. The CDR3 DNA reads as TGTGCCTGGAGTCTTAAGGCAGGGGCCGGGAACACTGAAGCTTTCTTT.

In this sample, this clonotype turned up many times. V gene TRBV14 combines with J gene TRBJ2-3; D ambiguous. Germline V gene sequence: CDR1 SGHDN, CDR2 FVKESK. This CDR3 is 13 amino acids long. V was shortened by 4 bases and J by 1 base, with 6 bases between the two germline ends. CDR3 DNA: TGTGCCAGCAGCCTAGCAGGCACAGATACGCAGTATTTT. Translating it yields CASSLAGTDTQYF.

This clonotype was observed many times. The chain combines TRBV29-1 with TRBJ2-1; D gene ambiguous. The CDR3 has 12 amino acids. Trimming removed 4 bases from V and 4 bases from J, with 8 bases in between. The germline V gene has CDR1 SQVTM and CDR2 ANQGSEA. The CDR3 loop is CSVGIGYNEQFF. As DNA, the CDR3 is TGCAGCGTTGGAATAGGGTACAATGAGCAGTTCTTC.

This clonotype was recorded at least ten times. V is TRBV19 and J is TRBJ2-5, with 9 bases aligning to TRBD1. The CDR3 consists of 13 residues. Germline V gene lookup returns CDR1 LNHDA and CDR2 SQIVND (reference sequence). Losses at the gene ends were 6 bases for V and 4 bases for J; bases not matched to a gene: 3. DNA for the CDR3: TGTGCCAGTAGACAGGGGGCAAGAGAGACCCAGTACTTC. This sequence encodes CASRQGARETQYF.

Ten or more counts support this clonotype. V usage is TRBV9 and J usage is TRBJ2-3, with unresolved D. Per germline, CDR1 SGDLS and CDR2 YYNGEE. The length of the CDR3 is 16 residues. The V gene lost 0 bases and the J gene lost 4 bases, with 15 bases spanning the gap. The CDR3 nucleotides read TGTGCCAGCAGCGTAGAAGGTAGCAAGATGTCAGATACGCAGTATTTT. It encodes CASSVEGSKMSDTQYF. The variable domain in full, completed from reference TRBV9 and TRBJ2-3, reads DSGVTQTPKHLITATGQRVTLRCSPRSGDLSVYWYQQSLDQGLQFLIQYYNGEERAKGNILERFSAQQFPDLHSELNLSSLELGDSALYFCASSVEGSKMSDTQYFGPGTRLTVL.

This sequence joins TRBV3-1 and TRBJ2-3, with a weak D call TRBD1 (6 bases). CDR1 LGHDT and CDR2 YNNKEL come from the germline V gene (reference sequence). Trimming shortened V by 5 bases and J by 6 bases, and 15 bases separated the two germline ends. This CDR3 region has 14 residues. DNA for the CDR3: TGTGCCAGCAGCTCGGGACATCGAGTGGATACGCAGTATTTT. Translated, it gives CASSSGHRVDTQYF.

There are many counts of this clonotype. The V call is TRBV9, the J call TRBJ2-7, with TRBD1 as a possible D gene (6 bases). Germline-derived CDR1 and CDR2 are SGDLS and YYNGEE. V dropped 4 bases and J dropped 5 bases, with 16 bases sitting between them. This CDR3 is 14 amino acids long. The CDR3 DNA reads as TGTGCCAGCAGCCCACCGAGGGGGACAAACGAGCAGTACTTC. Translation: CASSPPRGTNEQYF.

At least ten counts were recorded for this clonotype. The rearrangement joins TRBV7-9 to TRBJ2-1; no reliable D call. The germline V and J ends were trimmed by 5 bases and 5 bases, with 13 bases remaining between them. Looked up from germline, CDR1 is SEHNR and CDR2 is FQNEAQ (reference sequence). This CDR3 is built from 14 residues. The CDR3 DNA reads TGTGCCAGCAGCCCCGGGCGGAGTCACAATGAGCAGTTCTTC. Translating gives CASSPGRSHNEQFF.

This clonotype has ten or more counts. This sequence joins TRBV24-1 and TRBJ1-2; maybe TRBD1 (6 bases). Germline CDR1 is KGHDR and CDR2 is SFDVKD. The CDR3 is 15 amino acids. Trimming shortened V by 5 bases and J by 10 bases, and 22 bases separated the two germline ends. The CDR3 nucleotides read TGTGCCACCAGTGCTAACAGGGCGGGAGTGAGGTCCTACACCTTC. Translated, it gives CATSANRAGVRSYTF.

This clonotype was observed at least ten times. The chain combines TRBV29-1 with TRBJ1-6; TRBD1 agrees at 9 bases. There are 17 residues in the CDR3. Losses at the gene ends were 2 bases for V and 7 bases for J; bases not matched to a gene: 12. Germline values: CDR1 SQVTM, CDR2 ANQGSEA. In DNA form, the CDR3 reads TGCAGCGTTGAATGTCGGGCGGGGACAGGGCTCAATTCACCCCTCCACTTT. Protein product: CSVECRAGTGLNSPLHF.

The sample holds many counts of this clonotype. CDR3: CASTDSGGQPQHF. The CDR3 coding sequence is TGTGCCAGCACGGACTCTGGGGGCCAGCCCCAGCATTTT. The rearrangement joins TRBV19 to TRBJ1-5; a possible D gene is TRBD1 (6 bases). The CDR3 is 13 amino acids. CDR1 and CDR2 from the germline V gene are LNHDA and SQIVND (reference sequence). Deletions cut 9 bases from V and 7 bases from J, with 16 bases between.

There are many counts of this clonotype. V usage is TRBV9 and J usage is TRBJ1-2; no reliable D call. The length of the CDR3 is 15 residues. Germline V CDR1 and CDR2: SGDLS, YYNGEE. Trimming removed 3 bases from V and 8 bases from J, with 20 bases in between. CDR3 DNA: TGTGCCAGCAGCGACCAAGGACGAGGACTTTTGGGCTACACCTTC. Translating gives CASSDQGRGLLGYTF.

This clonotype was counted at least ten times. The CDR3 nucleotides read TGCAGTGCTCAGGACAGTAGGAGCGCCGGGGAGCTGTTTTTT. It is translated as CSAQDSRSAGELFF. The chain uses TRBV20-1 and TRBJ2-2; a weak D match, TRBD1 (6 bases). The CDR3 loop spans 14 amino acids. From germline, CDR1 is DFQATT and CDR2 SNEGSKA (reference sequence). With 5 bases removed from V and 6 bases from J, the gap between germline ends came to 16 bases.

This clonotype is termed hyperexpanded (1% or more). V is TRBV7-2 and J is TRBJ2-3; D is unresolved. This CDR3 has 13 amino acids. Per germline, CDR1 SGHTA and CDR2 FQGNSA. Trimming cost V 1 base and J 1 base, with 3 bases left between them. The CDR3 region is CASSLEGTDTQYF. The CDR3 DNA is TGTGCCAGCAGCTTAGAGGGCACAGATACGCAGTATTTT.

This clonotype was recorded only once. The V and J genes are TRBV6-5 and TRBJ1-4; no clear D. This CDR3 spans 15 amino acids. The V end lost 0 bases, the J end lost 8 bases, and 13 bases lay between the germline ends. Germline-derived CDR1 and CDR2 are MNHEY and SVGAGI. Here the CDR3 DNA reads TGTGCCAGCAGTTACTCAGACACCCTACGAGAAAAACTGTTTTTT. Residues: CASSYSDTLREKLFF.

This chain uses TRBV14 with TRBJ2-1; 8 nucleotides line up with TRBD1. CDR1 and CDR2 from the germline V gene are SGHDN and FVKESK. The CDR3 loop spans 15 amino acids. Trimming cost V 5 bases and J 1 base; bases outside gene matches: 4. CDR3 amino acids: CASSSGQGSYNEQFF. CDR3 DNA sequence: TGTGCCAGCAGCTCCGGACAGGGTTCCTACAATGAGCAGTTCTTC.

This clonotype was seen many times. The chain recombines TRBV5-5 with TRBJ2-3; 7 nucleotides line up with TRBD1. CDR3 length: 15 amino acids. With V trimmed by 3 bases and J by 2 bases, 6 bases remained unmatched. Germline V gives CDR1 SGHKS, CDR2 YYEKEE (reference sequence). The CDR3 protein is CASSYRGRSTDTQYF. CDR3 DNA sequence: TGTGCCAGCAGCTACAGGGGCCGGTCCACAGATACGCAGTATTTT.

The rearrangement uses TRBV5-8 and TRBJ1-6; D is unclear. Trimming left V 0 bases short and J 7 bases short, with 8 bases between. The CDR3 runs 14 residues. Germline V CDR1 and CDR2: SGHTS, YDEGEE. The CDR3 DNA reads as TGTGCCAGCAGCTTGGAAGGCGGGAATTCACCCCTCCACTTT. Its translation: CASSLEGGNSPLHF.

By proportion, this clonotype is medium-sized. The CDR3 sequence is CSASEQDNSPLHF. CDR3 nucleotides: TGCAGTGCTAGCGAGCAGGATAATTCACCCCTCCACTTT. The chain employs TRBV20-1 and TRBJ1-6, with D unresolved. Trimming removed 3 bases from V and 5 bases from J, with 8 bases in between. Germline assignment: CDR1 DFQATT and CDR2 SNEGSKA (reference sequence). The CDR3 consists of 13 residues.

The rearrangement links TRBV20-1 to TRBJ1-5; D is unresolved. The CDR3 runs 12 residues. Looked up from germline, CDR1 is DFQATT and CDR2 is SNEGSKA (reference sequence). Trimming pared 3 bases from V and 3 bases from J, leaving 6 bases between. The CDR3 here is CSARAANQPQHF. The CDR3, as DNA: TGCAGTGCTAGGGCCGCCAATCAGCCCCAGCATTTT.

Points on this clonotype: The junction departs from the called germline gene at one end, perhaps through a read error. The chain uses TRBV19 and TRBJ1-5, with D perhaps TRBD1 (5 bases). CDR3 length equals 16 residues. The germline CDR1 and CDR2 sequences are LNHDA and SQIVND (reference sequence). In DNA, the CDR3 is TGTGCCAGTAGTGGGGGGGATGGCTTAAGCAATCAGCCCCGGCATTTT. It yields the protein CASSGGDGLSNQPRHF.